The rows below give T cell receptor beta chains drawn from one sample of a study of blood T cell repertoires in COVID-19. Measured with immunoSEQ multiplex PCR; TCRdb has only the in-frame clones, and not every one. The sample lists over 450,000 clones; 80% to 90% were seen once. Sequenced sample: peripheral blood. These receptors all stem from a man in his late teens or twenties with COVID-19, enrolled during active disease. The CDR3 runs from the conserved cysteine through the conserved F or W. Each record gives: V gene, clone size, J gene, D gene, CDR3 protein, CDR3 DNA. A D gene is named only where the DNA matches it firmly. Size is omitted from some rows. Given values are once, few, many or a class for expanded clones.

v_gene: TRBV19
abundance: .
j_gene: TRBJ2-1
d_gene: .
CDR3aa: CASSGRLNRIGEQFF
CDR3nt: TGTGCCAGTAGTGGGCGATTAAACAGGATTGGGGAGCAGTTCTTC

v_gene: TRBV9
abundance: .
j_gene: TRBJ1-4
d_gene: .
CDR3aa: CASSVERGSGEKLFF
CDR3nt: TGTGCCAGCAGCGTAGAAAGGGGCTCGGGTGAAAAACTGTTTTTT

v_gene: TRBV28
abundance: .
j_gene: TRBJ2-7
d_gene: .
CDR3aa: CASSSSGQGKYEQYF
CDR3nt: TGTGCCAGCAGTTCCTCCGGGCAGGGGAAGTACGAGCAGTACTTC

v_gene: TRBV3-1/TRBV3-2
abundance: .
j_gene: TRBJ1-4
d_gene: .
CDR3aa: CASSQGIQGGTEKLFF
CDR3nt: TGTGCCAGCAGCCAAGGGATACAGGGCGGCACTGAAAAACTGTTTTTT

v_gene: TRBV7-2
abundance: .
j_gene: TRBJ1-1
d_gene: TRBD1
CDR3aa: CASSATPGQGQAFF
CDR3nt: TGTGCCAGCAGCGCGACACCTGGACAGGGCCAGGCTTTCTTT

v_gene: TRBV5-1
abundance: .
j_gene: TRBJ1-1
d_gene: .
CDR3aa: CASSLAWGQKAEAFF
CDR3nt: TGCGCCAGCAGCTTGGCCTGGGGGCAGAAGGCTGAAGCTTTCTTT

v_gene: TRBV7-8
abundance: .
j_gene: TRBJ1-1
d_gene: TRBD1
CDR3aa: CASSLATGTASLNTEAFF
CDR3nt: TGTGCCAGCAGCTTAGCGACAGGGACAGCTAGTCTGAACACTGAAGCTTTCTTT

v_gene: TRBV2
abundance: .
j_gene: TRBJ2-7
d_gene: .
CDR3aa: CASSEALRVAISHF
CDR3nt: TGTGCCAGCAGTGAAGCGCTTCGGGTGGCCATCTCACACTTC

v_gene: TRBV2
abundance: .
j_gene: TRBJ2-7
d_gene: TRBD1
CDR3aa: CASSGGQGRGYEQYF
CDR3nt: TGTGCCAGCAGTGGCGGACAGGGGAGAGGCTACGAGCAGTACTTC

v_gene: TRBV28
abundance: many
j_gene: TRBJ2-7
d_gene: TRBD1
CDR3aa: CASSFGTGLQYF
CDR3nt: TGTGCCAGCAGTTTTGGGACAGGGTTGCAGTACTTC

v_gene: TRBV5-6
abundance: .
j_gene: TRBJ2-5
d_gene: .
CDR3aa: CASSLGGGRETQYF
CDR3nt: TGTGCCAGCAGCCTGGGCGGTGGGAGAGAGACCCAGTACTTC

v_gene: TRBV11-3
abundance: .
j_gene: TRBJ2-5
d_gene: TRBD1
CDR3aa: CASSLGWTGRQETQYF
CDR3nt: TGTGCCAGCAGCTTAGGTTGGACAGGACGCCAAGAGACCCAGTACTTC

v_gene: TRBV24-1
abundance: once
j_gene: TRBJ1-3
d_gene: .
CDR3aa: CATSVEVSGNTIYF
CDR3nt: TGTGCCACCAGTGTAGAAGTCTCTGGAAACACCATATATTTT

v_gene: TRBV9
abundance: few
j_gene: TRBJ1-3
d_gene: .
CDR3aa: CASSVASDSTIYF
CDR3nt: TGTGCCAGCAGCGTAGCTTCGGACAGCACCATATATTTT